The TCR beta chain under discussion was sequenced for a study of neoadjuvant nivolumab and ipilimumab in lung cancer. Some clones are missing from TCRdb's copy, which holds only in-frame ones; the method was immunoSEQ multiplex PCR. Of 26,000 or so clones in the sample, around 80% were seen once. This CDR3 has 15 amino acids. Germline V gives CDR1 SGHDT, CDR2 YYEEEE. Trimming removed 4 bases from V and 7 bases from J; junction bases left unmatched: 8. Concerning this clone: The antigen is undetermined.

Study-wide findings and caveats: From pretherapy to surgery, tumor richness and clonality rose with dual therapy. TCR sequencing covered a small number of samples. Compared with tumor-adjacent uninvolved lung, resected tumors showed greater richness and clonality.

The sequencing used peripheral blood, collected before neoadjuvant nivolumab, alone or with ipilimumab. The sequence came from an adult with non-small cell lung cancer. The gene calls are TRBV5-6 and TRBJ1-6; 7 bases match TRBD1. The CDR3 region is CASSPQGTQNSPLHF. The CDR3 nucleotides are TGTGCCAGCAGCCCACAGGGGACGCAGAATTCACCCCTCCACTTT.